The text below deals with one T cell receptor beta chain. The antigen is not known. This specimen comes from a study of CD8+CD57+ T cells in acquired aplastic anemia. Study-wide context: DNA from sorted CD4+ and CD8+ cells averaged around 3.5 ug. CD4+ cells from healthy donors averaged about 10.8 million reads.

CDR3 and TCR beta VDJ profiling relied on genomic DNA as the template. TCRdb reanalysed the reads using MiXCR and keeps one entry per CDR3 protein. The data show roughly 130,000 distinct CDR3 sequences, 48% seen once. Study conclusions and caveats: Patients were compared with controls for CD8+ Simpson's diversity, and no significant difference emerged. There were over 25 CD8+ CDR3 sequences that occurred in both patients and controls.

The CDR3 is 15 amino acids. The germline gives CDR1 ENHRY, CDR2 SYGVKD. V lost 5 bases and J 0 bases, leaving 11 bases between the germline ends. The clonotype originates from a human donor in good health, serving as a control. The sequenced sample consisted of sorted CD4+, CD8+, or CD8+CD57+ T cells (not recorded which) from PBMCs. The V and J genes are TRBV10-3 and TRBJ2-4; D is ambiguous. CDR3 nucleotide sequence: TGTGCCATCAGTTTATCCACAGTAGCCAAAAACATTCAGTACTTC. It specifies CAISLSTVAKNIQYF.